The 27 T cell receptor beta chains given below trace back to one sample, sequenced in a study of T cell repertoires in cytomegalovirus infection. TCRdb redid the calling of the reads with MiXCR, one entry per CDR3 protein. The table lists fewer than 200,000 distinct CDR3 sequences, around 14% of them singletons. Input material: PBMCs. These receptors all come from a human donor in good health (CMV status not recorded). Some clones in this sample may be carry-over from other donors' samples.

This sequence joins TRBV2 and TRBJ1-5, with 9 nucleotides matching TRBD1. This CDR3 has 16 amino acids. V trimming: 4 bases; J trimming: 0 bases; junction bases outside the gene matches: 4. Germline V CDR1 and CDR2: SNHLY, FYNNEI. Written as DNA, the CDR3 is TGTGCCAGCAGTGGGGGGACAGGGAATAGCAATCAGCCCCAGCATTTT. This translates into CASSGGTGNSNQPQHF.

In this sample, this clonotype turned up many times. The chain uses TRBV27 and TRBJ1-2; 7 bases match TRBD1. V was clipped by 2 bases and J by 2 bases; unmatched bases: 2. Looked up from germline, CDR1 is MNHEY and CDR2 is SMNVEV (reference sequence). This CDR3 spans 14 amino acids. The CDR3: CASSLQGGNYGYTF. DNA of the CDR3: TGTGCCAGCAGTTTACAGGGGGGCAACTATGGCTACACCTTC.

This clonotype was recorded at least ten times. V gene TRBV2 combines with J gene TRBJ2-2; D is possibly TRBD2 (5 bases). Germline loops: CDR1 SNHLY, CDR2 FYNNEI. The germline V and J ends were trimmed by 10 bases and 2 bases, with 14 bases remaining between them. The CDR3 extends over 14 amino acids. Here the CDR3 reads CATPTRGNTGELFF. The CDR3 DNA reads as TGTGCCACCCCTACCCGGGGAAACACCGGGGAGCTGTTTTTT.

To note about this clonotype: Given a much more abundant clone one base away, this may be a read error. The V and J genes are TRBV7-6 and TRBJ2-7, with D perhaps matching TRBD2 (6 bases). V gave up 4 bases and J gave up 2 bases, with 15 bases separating them. CDR3 size: 15 residues. The germline CDR1 and CDR2 sequences are SGHVS and FNYEAQ. The DNA for the CDR3 is TGTGCCAGCAGCTCCCCGGGGAGGAACCCCTACGAGCAGTACTTC. Encoded protein: CASSSPGRNPYEQYF.

This clonotype has at least ten counts. The chain couples TRBV7-8 to TRBJ1-1; D unclear. Germline V gene sequence: CDR1 SGHVS, CDR2 FQNEAQ. Trimming pared 5 bases from V and 0 bases from J, leaving 16 bases between. The length of the CDR3 is 16 residues. The CDR3 region has the DNA TGTGCCAGCAGCCTCAAACCGCCAGGCCTGAACACTGAAGCTTTCTTT. Its protein is CASSLKPPGLNTEAFF.

The rearrangement links TRBV4-3 to TRBJ2-7, with D perhaps given as TRBD1 or TRBD2 (6 bases each). The CDR3 totals 14 residues. Trimming removed 1 base at V and 5 bases at J, with 12 bases between. Germline V CDR1 and CDR2: LGHNA, YSLEER. The CDR3 sequence is CASSQGGASDEQYF. The DNA of the CDR3 is TGCGCCAGCAGCCAAGGGGGGGCTAGCGACGAGCAGTACTTC.

V is TRBV5-8 and J is TRBJ2-6, with D maybe TRBD1 (6 bases). V was shortened by 1 base and J by 4 bases, with 12 bases between the two germline ends. Germline V gives CDR1 SGHTS, CDR2 YDEGEE. There are 16 residues in the CDR3. The CDR3 nucleotides are TGTGCCAGCAGCTTGAACAGGGCGGCCGGGGCCAACGTCCTGACTTTC. Translation gives CASSLNRAAGANVLTF.

This clonotype was found many times. The rearrangement links TRBV7-3 to TRBJ1-1, with D hard to call. The CDR3 has 14 residues. V was clipped by 2 bases and J by 3 bases, with 10 bases between them. The germline CDR1 and CDR2 sequences are SGHTA and FQGTGA. CDR3 in amino acids: CASSLSGWDTEAFF. CDR3 sequence (DNA): TGTGCCAGCAGCTTATCGGGCTGGGACACTGAAGCTTTCTTT.

This clonotype was detected ten times or more. The chain couples TRBV7-9 to TRBJ2-7; 8 bases align to TRBD1. Germline CDR1 reads SEHNR; CDR2 reads FQNEAQ (reference sequence). J gave up 3 bases and V 5 bases, and 6 bases lay outside the gene matches. The CDR3 is made up of 14 amino acids. The CDR3: CASSHRDRNYEQYF. The CDR3 bases are TGTGCCAGCAGCCACCGGGACAGGAACTACGAGCAGTACTTC.

In this sample, this clonotype turned up a few times. The rearrangement joins TRBV10-3 to TRBJ1-1, with no clear D. Germline CDR1 is ENHRY and CDR2 is SYGVKD. The CDR3 runs to 14 residues. Between the trimmed V and J ends, which lost 0 bases and 6 bases, there was a span of 11 bases. In DNA form, the CDR3 reads TGTGCCATCAGTGAGTCCCGGGATGAGGCTGAAGCTTTCTTT. Amino acids: CAISESRDEAEAFF.

The rearrangement uses TRBV7-9 and TRBJ1-6, with D maybe TRBD1 (6 bases). This CDR3 is 14 amino acids long. The germline CDR1 and CDR2 sequences are SEHNR and FQNEAQ (reference sequence). Trimming cost V 4 bases and J 7 bases, with 11 bases left between them. The CDR3 loop reads CASSSRGGNSPLHF. CDR3 DNA: TGTGCCAGCAGCTCGAGGGGGGGAAATTCACCCCTCCACTTT.

This clonotype was seen many times. The CDR3 DNA follows: TGTGCCAGCAGCTCCCGGTGGGGCAATGAGCAGTTCTTC. Translation: CASSSRWGNEQFF. The V gene is TRBV7-9, the J gene TRBJ2-1; D remains ambiguous. Trimming pared 4 bases from V and 6 bases from J, leaving 10 bases between. This CDR3 spans 13 amino acids. Germline CDR1 reads SEHNR; CDR2 reads FQNEAQ (reference sequence).

Many counts were recorded for this clonotype. The chain joins TRBV28 to TRBJ2-7; TRBD2 matches at 9 bases. The CDR3 is 14 amino acids. Losses at the gene ends were 4 bases for V and 4 bases for J; bases not matched to a gene: 5. CDR1 is MDHEN and CDR2 is SYDVKM in the germline V gene. The CDR3 region is CASSWISGSYEQYF. CDR3 coding DNA: TGTGCCAGCAGTTGGATTAGCGGGAGTTACGAGCAGTACTTC.

This clonotype appeared many times. The chain is built from TRBV6-5 and TRBJ2-3, with 8 positions matching TRBD2. Germline assignment: CDR1 MNHEY and CDR2 SVGAGI. V lost 2 bases to trimming and J lost 5 bases; unmatched junction nucleotides: 6. CDR3 length equals 15 residues. Here the CDR3 reads CASSYSGSIVDTQYF. The CDR3 DNA reads TGTGCCAGCAGTTACAGCGGGAGCATTGTAGATACGCAGTATTTT.

The V and J genes are TRBV19 and TRBJ2-1, with no clear D. The germline gives CDR1 LNHDA, CDR2 SQIVND (reference sequence). V gave up 6 bases and J gave up 7 bases, with 10 bases separating them. This CDR3 spans 12 amino acids. In nucleotides, the CDR3 is TGTGCCAGTAGGACCACCTCAAATGAGCAGTTCTTC. This translates into CASRTTSNEQFF.

The chain links TRBV5-1 to TRBJ2-3; maybe TRBD1 (5 bases). Trimming cost V 0 bases and J 2 bases, with 10 bases left between them. The germline V gene has CDR1 SGHRS and CDR2 YFSETQ. This CDR3 has 15 amino acids. CDR3 protein: CASSLGQRYTDTQYF. The CDR3, as DNA: TGCGCCAGCAGCTTGGGACAGAGATACACAGATACGCAGTATTTT.

V is TRBV7-8 and J is TRBJ2-2, with a weak D call TRBD2 (5 bases). The CDR3 totals 19 residues. CDR1 is SGHVS and CDR2 is FQNEAQ in the germline V gene. Trimming removed 2 bases at V and 0 bases at J, with 19 bases between. CDR3 bases: TGTGCCAGCAGCTTACCCCCGGCAGGAGGAATTACGAACACCGGGGAGCTGTTTTTT. Its translation is CASSLPPAGGITNTGELFF.

In its sample, this clonotype was seen a few times. This chain uses TRBV6-5 with TRBJ1-5, with D possibly TRBD1 on 5 matching bases. The CDR3 runs to 14 residues. Germline CDR1 is MNHEY and CDR2 is SVGAGI. V was pared by 6 bases and J by 3 bases, with 12 bases between. CDR3 nucleotides: TGTGCCAGCAGGCCGGGACCGTCCAATCAGCCCCAGCATTTT. Amino acids: CASRPGPSNQPQHF.

V is TRBV19 and J is TRBJ1-2, with D possibly TRBD1 on 5 matching bases. CDR3 size: 12 residues. V shed 7 bases and J shed 5 bases, with 11 bases lying between them. Germline values: CDR1 LNHDA, CDR2 SQIVND (reference sequence). The CDR3 sequence: CASKGAVYGYTF. The CDR3 bases are TGTGCCAGTAAAGGGGCCGTTTATGGCTACACCTTC.

This clonotype was counted at least ten times. The chain has TRBV20-1 and TRBJ2-5; TRBD2 matches 8 bases. Germline loops: CDR1 DFQATT, CDR2 SNEGSKA (reference sequence). Trimming cost V 5 bases and J 2 bases; bases outside gene matches: 10. There are 15 residues in the CDR3. CDR3 coding DNA: TGCAGTGCTGGGGCGGATAGCGGGACGCAAGAGACCCAGTACTTC. It specifies CSAGADSGTQETQYF.

The V gene is TRBV30, the J gene TRBJ2-7; the match to TRBD2 covers 11 bases. V lost 1 base and J lost 6; bases outside the gene matches: 8. The CDR3 extends over 15 amino acids. Germline CDR1 is GTSNPN and CDR2 is SVGIG (reference sequence). The CDR3: CAWSGGSGRDREQYF. In DNA form, the CDR3 reads TGTGCCTGGAGTGGGGGTAGCGGGAGGGACCGCGAGCAGTACTTC.

The rearrangement joins TRBV11-2 to TRBJ1-3; D not resolved. The length of the CDR3 is 12 residues. Germline-derived CDR1 and CDR2 are SGHAT and FQNNGV. V was cut by 5 bases and J by 8 bases, with 10 bases left in between. The CDR3 DNA reads TGTGCCAGCAGCACCATGTCGGACACCATATATTTT. It yields the protein CASSTMSDTIYF.

The rearrangement joins TRBV5-6 to TRBJ1-2; possibly TRBD1 for D (6 bases). V was trimmed by 6 bases and J by 8 bases, leaving 20 bases between them. Looked up from germline, CDR1 is SGHDT and CDR2 is YYEEEE. This CDR3 comprises 14 residues. The CDR3 region has the DNA TGTGCCAGCACCCGGGGTAGGGGGACCGAGGGCTACACCTTC. This encodes CASTRGRGTEGYTF.

This clonotype was counted ten times or more. The genes are TRBV24-1 and TRBJ1-2; D may be TRBD1 (5 bases). Trimming removed 4 bases at V and 8 bases at J, with 16 bases between. The CDR3 covers 14 residues. The V gene's germline CDR1 is KGHDR and CDR2 SFDVKD. The CDR3 reads CATSDPPPGAGYTF. In DNA form, the CDR3 reads TGTGCCACCAGTGACCCTCCACCCGGGGCCGGCTACACCTTC.

The rearrangement uses TRBV6-5 and TRBJ1-1; D remains ambiguous. CDR3 size: 13 residues. V dropped 7 bases and J dropped 1 base, with 10 bases sitting between them. CDR1 MNHEY and CDR2 SVGAGI come from the germline V gene. This chain's CDR3 is CASIPPGNTEAFF. In DNA, the CDR3 is TGTGCCAGCATCCCCCCAGGGAACACTGAAGCTTTCTTT.

This clonotype was recorded at least ten times. The rearrangement links TRBV19 to TRBJ1-1; possibly TRBD1 for D (5 bases). The CDR3 loop spans 13 amino acids. V was trimmed by 0 bases and J by 4 bases, leaving 6 bases between them. In germline, CDR1 is LNHDA, CDR2 SQIVND (reference sequence). CDR3 amino acids: CASSIEGGTEAFF. In DNA form, the CDR3 reads TGTGCCAGTAGTATAGAGGGGGGCACTGAAGCTTTCTTT.

The chain has TRBV6-6 and TRBJ1-2; 7 bases match TRBD1. CDR1 MNHNY and CDR2 SVGAGI come from the germline V gene (reference sequence). V was pared by 4 bases and J by 6 bases, with 8 bases of the junction left unmatched. This CDR3 has 14 amino acids. The CDR3 loop is CASSLKGGWDGYTF. CDR3 sequence (DNA): TGTGCCAGCAGTTTGAAAGGGGGCTGGGATGGCTACACCTTC.